The 8 T cell receptor beta chains below all came from one sample that was sequenced in a study of beta chain features in type 1 diabetes. The sequenced template was cDNA made from the entire isolated RNA. Here immunoSEQ multiplex PCR was the method, and the copy in TCRdb shows in-frame clones only, minus some. The sample yields a few hundred thousand clones, less than 35% seen once. The sample consisted of central memory CD4+ T cells from blood. Every receptor here comes from a man aged 25 to 40 in good health.

This clone was counted a few times. J is TRBJ1-4 and V is TRBV14; no clear D gene. Germline assignment: CDR1 SGHDN and CDR2 FVKESK. V lost 4 bases to trimming and J lost 0 bases, with 6 bases between them. This CDR3 spans 14 amino acids. In DNA, the CDR3 is TGTGCCAGCAGCCGAGGAGCAACTAATGAAAAACTGTTTTTT. This codes for CASSRGATNEKLFF.

The chain is built from TRBV18 and TRBJ2-6; D is unclear. Germline values: CDR1 KGHSH, CDR2 LQKENI. The CDR3 loop spans 19 amino acids. Trimming left V 5 bases short and J 5 bases short, with 25 bases between. CDR3 nucleotide sequence: TGTGCCAGCTCAAGATATAAGGAACATTTACAAAGTCGGGCCAACGTCCTGACTTTC. Protein product: CASSRYKEHLQSRANVLTF.

The table lists this clone with a few counts. The chain employs TRBV13 and TRBJ1-6, with D hard to call. Trimming took 5 bases from V and 7 from J, leaving 3 bases between them. The CDR3 totals 11 residues. Germline CDR1 PRHDT, CDR2 FYEKMQ (reference sequence). CDR3 amino acids: CASSRNSPLHF. Written as DNA, the CDR3 is TGTGCCAGCAGCCGGAATTCACCCCTCCACTTT.

The rearrangement links TRBV29-1 to TRBJ2-1, with 12 nucleotides matching TRBD2. The germline CDR1 and CDR2 sequences are SQVTM and ANQGSEA. Trimming took 7 bases from V and 9 from J; bases not matched to a gene: 16. CDR3 size: 16 residues. The DNA for the CDR3 is TGCAGCGCCGCAAGGGCCGGCCTAGCGGGAGGGGGTGAGCAGTTCTTC. This translates into CSAARAGLAGGGEQFF.

This clone was found a few times. This sequence joins TRBV6-6 and TRBJ2-5; D is unresolved. With 11 bases removed from V and 0 bases from J, the gap between germline ends came to 13 bases. The CDR3 length is 13 residues. Per germline, CDR1 MNHNY and CDR2 SVGAGI (reference sequence). The DNA for the CDR3 is TGTGCCGCAACGAAGGCCAACCAAGAGACCCAGTACTTC. This gives the protein CAATKANQETQYF.

The rearrangement links TRBV10-3 to TRBJ2-1; tentatively, D is TRBD1 (6 bases). Trimming removed 2 bases from V and 7 bases from J, with 12 bases in between. This CDR3 has 14 residues. Germline CDR1 and CDR2: ENHRY and SYGVKD. CDR3 region: CAISEGGQRNEQFF. As DNA, the CDR3 is TGTGCCATCAGTGAGGGGGGACAACGGAATGAGCAGTTCTTC.

A remark on this clone: Other DNA sequences of this sample code for an identical CDR3. The gene calls are TRBV4-3 and TRBJ2-3, with 7 bases fitting TRBD1. The CDR3 totals 15 residues. The V and J ends lost 1 base and 2 bases, in that order; junction bases with no gene match: 3. The germline V gene encodes CDR1 LGHNA and CDR2 YSLEER. CDR3 sequence (DNA): TGCGCCAGCAGCCAAGGAGGGGGCGACACAGATACGCAGTATTTT. This sequence encodes CASSQGGGDTDTQYF.

This rearrangement joins TRBV11-2 to TRBJ1-1; 10 bases match TRBD1. The CDR3 length is 15 residues. The V gene end was trimmed by 6 bases and the J gene end by 5 bases; junction bases not matched to a gene: 9. Germline V gene lookup returns CDR1 SGHAT and CDR2 FQNNGV. In DNA, the CDR3 is TGTGCCAGCAGTCCAACGACAGGGGGCCGGACTGAAGCTTTCTTT. It is translated as CASSPTTGGRTEAFF.